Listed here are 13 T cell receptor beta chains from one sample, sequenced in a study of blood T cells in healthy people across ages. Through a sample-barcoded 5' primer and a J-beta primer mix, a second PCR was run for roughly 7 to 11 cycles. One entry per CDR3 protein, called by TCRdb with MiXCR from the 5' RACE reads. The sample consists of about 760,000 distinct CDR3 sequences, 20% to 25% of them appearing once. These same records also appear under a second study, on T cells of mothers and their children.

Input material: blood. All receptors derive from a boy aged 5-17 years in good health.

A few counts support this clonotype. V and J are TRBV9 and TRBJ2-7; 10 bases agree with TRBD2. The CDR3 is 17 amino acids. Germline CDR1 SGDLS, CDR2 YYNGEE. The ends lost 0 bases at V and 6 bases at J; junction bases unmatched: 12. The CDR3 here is CASSVVPAGGPDGEQYF. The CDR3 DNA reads TGTGCCAGCAGCGTAGTCCCAGCGGGGGGGCCGGACGGCGAGCAGTACTTC.

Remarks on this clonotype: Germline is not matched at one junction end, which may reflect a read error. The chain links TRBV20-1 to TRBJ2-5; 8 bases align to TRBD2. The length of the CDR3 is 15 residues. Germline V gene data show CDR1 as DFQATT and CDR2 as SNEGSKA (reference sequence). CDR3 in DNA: TGCAGTGCTAGAGACCCCCTAGGAGCGGGAGATGAGCGGTTCTTC. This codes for CSARDPLGAGDERFF.

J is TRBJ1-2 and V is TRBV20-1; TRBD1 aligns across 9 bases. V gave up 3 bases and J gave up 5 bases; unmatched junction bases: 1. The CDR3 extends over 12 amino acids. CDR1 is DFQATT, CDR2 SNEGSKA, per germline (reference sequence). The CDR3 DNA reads TGCAGTGCTAGCGGGACAGGGTATGGCTACACCTTC. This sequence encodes CSASGTGYGYTF.

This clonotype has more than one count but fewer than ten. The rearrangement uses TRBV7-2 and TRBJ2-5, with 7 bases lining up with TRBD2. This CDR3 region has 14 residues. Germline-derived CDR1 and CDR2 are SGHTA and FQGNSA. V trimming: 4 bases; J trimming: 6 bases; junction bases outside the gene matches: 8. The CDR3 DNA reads TGTGCCAGCAGCTATCGCAGCGGGGTAAAGACCCAGTACTTC. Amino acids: CASSYRSGVKTQYF.

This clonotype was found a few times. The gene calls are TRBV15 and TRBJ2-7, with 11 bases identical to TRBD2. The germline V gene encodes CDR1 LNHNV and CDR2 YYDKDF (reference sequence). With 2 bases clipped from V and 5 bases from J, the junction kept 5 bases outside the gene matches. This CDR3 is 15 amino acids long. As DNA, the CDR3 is TGTGCCACCAGCAGACTCCTACTAGCGGGAGACGAGCAGTACTTC. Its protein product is CATSRLLLAGDEQYF.

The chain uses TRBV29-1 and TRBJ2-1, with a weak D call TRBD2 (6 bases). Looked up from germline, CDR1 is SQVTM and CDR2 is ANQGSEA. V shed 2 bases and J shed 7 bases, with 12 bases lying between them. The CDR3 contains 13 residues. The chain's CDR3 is CSVEKVGGNEQFF. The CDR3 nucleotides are TGCAGCGTTGAAAAGGTCGGGGGAAATGAGCAGTTCTTC.

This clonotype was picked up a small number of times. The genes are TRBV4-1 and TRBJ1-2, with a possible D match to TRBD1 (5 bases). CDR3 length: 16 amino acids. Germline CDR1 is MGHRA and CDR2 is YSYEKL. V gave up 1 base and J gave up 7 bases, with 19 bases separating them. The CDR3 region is CASSQGLSNLGRGYTF. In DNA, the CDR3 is TGCGCCAGCAGCCAAGGACTTTCCAATCTGGGACGTGGCTACACCTTC.

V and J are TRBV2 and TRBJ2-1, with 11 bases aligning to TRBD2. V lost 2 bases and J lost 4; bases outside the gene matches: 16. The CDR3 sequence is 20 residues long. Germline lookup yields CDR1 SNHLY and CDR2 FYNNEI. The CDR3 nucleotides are TGTGCCAGCAGTGAACCCTTGGGACTAGCGGCCCCTAACCCTTACAATGAGCAGTTCTTC. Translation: CASSEPLGLAAPNPYNEQFF.

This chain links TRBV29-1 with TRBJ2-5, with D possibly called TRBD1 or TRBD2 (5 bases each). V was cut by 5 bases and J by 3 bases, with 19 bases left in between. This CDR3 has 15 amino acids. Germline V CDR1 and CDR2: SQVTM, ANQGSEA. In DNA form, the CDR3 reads TGCAGCGTTATCTTTCCCGGGACCATAGAAGAGACCCAGTACTTC. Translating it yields CSVIFPGTIEETQYF.

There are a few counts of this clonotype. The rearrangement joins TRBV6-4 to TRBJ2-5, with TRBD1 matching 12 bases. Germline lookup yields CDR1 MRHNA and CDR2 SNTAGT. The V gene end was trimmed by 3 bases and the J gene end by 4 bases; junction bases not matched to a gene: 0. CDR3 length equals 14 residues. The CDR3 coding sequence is TGTGCCAGCAGTGAGGGACAGGGGGCAGAGACCCAGTACTTC. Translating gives CASSEGQGAETQYF.

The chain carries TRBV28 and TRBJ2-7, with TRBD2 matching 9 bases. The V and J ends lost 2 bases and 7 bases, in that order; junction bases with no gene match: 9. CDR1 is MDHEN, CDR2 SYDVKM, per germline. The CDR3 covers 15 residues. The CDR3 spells CASSLTGTSPWEQYF. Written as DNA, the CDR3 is TGTGCCAGCAGTTTAACCGGGACTAGCCCTTGGGAGCAGTACTTC.

CDR3 in DNA: TGTGCCAGCAGCTTAGACGGGGCTAGCGGGAATAGGGAGCAGTTCTTC. Amino acids: CASSLDGASGNREQFF. This sequence joins TRBV11-2 and TRBJ2-5; TRBD2 agrees at 9 bases. The tail of the sequence fits TRBJ2-1 better, so the J call may be wrong. The CDR3 consists of 16 residues. From germline, CDR1 is SGHAT and CDR2 FQNNGV.

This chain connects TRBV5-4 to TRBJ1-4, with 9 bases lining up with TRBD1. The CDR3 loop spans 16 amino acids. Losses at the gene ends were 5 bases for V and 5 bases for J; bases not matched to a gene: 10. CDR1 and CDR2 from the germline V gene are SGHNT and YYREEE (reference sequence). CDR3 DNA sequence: TGTGCCAGCAGATCCGGGACAGGGAGAGCGAATGAAAAACTGTTTTTT. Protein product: CASRSGTGRANEKLFF. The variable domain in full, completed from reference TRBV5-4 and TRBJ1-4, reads ETGVTQSPTHLIKTRGQQVTLRCSSQSGHNTVSWYQQALGQGPQFIFQYYREEENGRGNFPPRFSGLQFPNYSSELNVNALELDDSALYLCASRSGTGRANEKLFFGSGTQLSVL.